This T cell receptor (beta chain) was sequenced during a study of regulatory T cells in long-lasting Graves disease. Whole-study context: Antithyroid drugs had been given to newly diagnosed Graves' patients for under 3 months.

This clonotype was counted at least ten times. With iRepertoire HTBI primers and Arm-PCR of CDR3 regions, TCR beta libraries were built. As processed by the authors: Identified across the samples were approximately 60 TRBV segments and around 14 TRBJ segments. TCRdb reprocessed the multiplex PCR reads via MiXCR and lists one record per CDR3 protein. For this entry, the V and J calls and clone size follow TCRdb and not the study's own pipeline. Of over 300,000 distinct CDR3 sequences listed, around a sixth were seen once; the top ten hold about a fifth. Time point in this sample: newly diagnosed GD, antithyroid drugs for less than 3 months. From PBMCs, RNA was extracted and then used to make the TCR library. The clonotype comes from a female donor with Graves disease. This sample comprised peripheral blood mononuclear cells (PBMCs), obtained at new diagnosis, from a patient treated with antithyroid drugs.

The CDR3 protein is CATSDTGTGQETQYF. The CDR3 bases are TGTGCCACCAGTGATACCGGGACAGGGCAAGAGACCCAGTACTTC. V and J are TRBV24-1 and TRBJ2-5; 9 positions match TRBD1. Germline assignment: CDR1 KGHDR and CDR2 SFDVKD. V gave up 3 bases and J gave up 2 bases; unmatched junction bases: 3. CDR3 length: 15 residues.